This T cell receptor beta chain was retrieved from a study of OX40 agonist ivuxolimab in advanced cancers. Study-wide results and caveats: Some patients who did not respond also had low normalized T-cell clonal expansion.

On this clone: Its antigen is as yet unknown.

Measured with immunoSEQ multiplex PCR; TCRdb has only the in-frame clones, and not every one. Of some 90,000 clones listed, 92% are singletons. Sequenced material: CD4+ or CD8+ T cells sorted from blood, taken in a trial of the OX40 agonist ivuxolimab. The receptor was isolated from an adult with an advanced solid tumor such as melanoma, head and neck, liver or kidney cancer.

CDR3 residues: CASSLVPGPYEQYF. DNA for the CDR3: TGCGCCAGCAGCTTAGTTCCAGGGCCCTACGAGCAGTACTTC. The J gene is TRBJ2-7, the V gene TRBV5-1; possible D gene TRBD1, 5 bases. Trimming pared 2 bases from V and 2 bases from J, leaving 11 bases between. The CDR3 is 14 residues long. The germline V gene encodes CDR1 SGHRS and CDR2 YFSETQ. The whole variable domain, remainder taken from reference TRBV5-1 and TRBJ2-7, is KAGVTQTPRYLIKTRGQQVTLSCSPISGHRSVSWYQQTPGQGLQFLFEYFSETQRNKGNFPGRFSGRQFSNSRSEMNVSTLELGDSALYLCASSLVPGPYEQYFGPGTRLTVT.